This is a list of T cell receptor beta chains from one sample in a study of cytomegalovirus exposure and HLA in healthy donors. Data came from immunoSEQ multiplex PCR; TCRdb stores just in-frame clones and leaves some out. The sample gives some 40,000 clones, roughly 91% of which show up once; 2.5% to 4% is in the top ten. Sample: PBMCs. Every receptor here comes from a young man in good health and CMV-seronegative. Each CDR3 is given with its conserved first and last residue. Fields, in order: J gene, V gene, D gene, CDR3 DNA, CDR3 protein. The D gene is left open where the match is weak.

J: TRBJ2-1; V: TRBV28; D: TRBD2; DNA: TGTGCCACCCAAGACCCCCGGGAGGGGTCTTATGAGCAGTTCTTC; CDR3: CATQDPREGSYEQFF
J: TRBJ2-7; V: TRBV19; D: -; DNA: TGTGCCAGTAGTCCCCGTTATGACGAGCAGTACTTC; CDR3: CASSPRYDEQYF
J: TRBJ1-5; V: TRBV6-1; D: -; DNA: TGTGCCAGCAGTGAAGCTGGGGCAGGGTCCGGTCAGCCCCAGCATTTT; CDR3: CASSEAGAGSGQPQHF
J: TRBJ2-5; V: TRBV9; D: TRBD1; DNA: TGTGCCAGCAGCGCTCCGGGACAGGGACCGAAGGAGACCCAGTACTTC; CDR3: CASSAPGQGPKETQYF
J: TRBJ1-2; V: TRBV6-1; D: TRBD1; DNA: TGTGCCAGCCGATCGGACAGGGCCAGGGGCTACACCTTC; CDR3: CASRSDRARGYTF
J: TRBJ1-1; V: TRBV6-1; D: TRBD1; DNA: TGTGCCAGCAGTGAACAGACAGGGGGCGCTTACACTGAAGCTTTCTTT; CDR3: CASSEQTGGAYTEAFF
J: TRBJ1-2; V: TRBV7-2; D: -; DNA: TGTGCCAGCAGCTTAGCGGATTTAATAGGGGGACATAACTATGGCTACACCTTC; CDR3: CASSLADLIGGHNYGYTF
J: TRBJ2-3; V: TRBV19; D: -; DNA: TGTGCCAGTAGTATCGCGACAGATACGCAGTATTTT; CDR3: CASSIATDTQYF
J: TRBJ2-1; V: TRBV11-2; D: TRBD1; DNA: TGTGCCAGCAGCGTTGGATTTGGGACAGGGAGTAGGGATGAGCAGTTCTTC; CDR3: CASSVGFGTGSRDEQFF
J: TRBJ2-5; V: TRBV9; D: TRBD2; DNA: TGTGCCAGCGGAAAAGGACTAGCCCAAGAGACCCAGTACTTC; CDR3: CASGKGLAQETQYF
J: TRBJ2-1; V: TRBV2; D: TRBD2; DNA: TGTGCCAGCAGTGGAACGGGGGGTGAGCAGTTCTTC; CDR3: CASSGTGGEQFF
J: TRBJ1-5; V: TRBV19; D: TRBD1; DNA: TGTGCCAGTAGTATAGGGGACAGGGGAGATCAGCCCCAGCATTTT; CDR3: CASSIGDRGDQPQHF
J: TRBJ2-5; V: TRBV6-5; D: -; DNA: TGTGCCAGCAGTTCACAAGAGACCCAGTACTTC; CDR3: CASSSQETQYF
J: TRBJ2-1; V: TRBV30; D: TRBD2; DNA: TGTGCCTGGAGTGTACTCGCGGGGGGTACTAATGAGCAGTTCTTC; CDR3: CAWSVLAGGTNEQFF
J: TRBJ2-3; V: TRBV5-1; D: -; DNA: TGCGCCAGCAGCCCTGGGGACTTTTCAGATACGCAGTATTTT; CDR3: CASSPGDFSDTQYF
J: TRBJ1-1; V: TRBV10-1; D: -; DNA: TGCGCCAGCAGTCCACGCCGGGCAGGGTGGACTGAAGCTTTCTTT; CDR3: CASSPRRAGWTEAFF
J: TRBJ1-1; V: TRBV29-1; D: -; DNA: TGCAGCGTTGATACAGACCTGAACACTGAAGCTTTCTTT; CDR3: CSVDTDLNTEAFF
J: TRBJ2-7; V: TRBV13; D: TRBD1; DNA: TGTGCCAGCAGCCTCCGGGACAGGGGCTCCTACGAGCAGTACTTC; CDR3: CASSLRDRGSYEQYF
J: TRBJ2-5; V: TRBV4-2; D: TRBD2; DNA: TGTGCCAGCAGCCAAGGACTAGCGGAAGAGACCCAGTACTTC; CDR3: CASSQGLAEETQYF
J: TRBJ2-7; V: TRBV11-2; D: TRBD2; DNA: TGTGCCAGCAGCTTTACGGGGGGACCCTACGAGCAGTACTTC; CDR3: CASSFTGGPYEQYF
J: TRBJ2-7; V: TRBV4-1; D: -; DNA: TGCGCCAGCAGCCCTCGACAGGACTCCTACGAGCAGTACTTC; CDR3: CASSPRQDSYEQYF
J: TRBJ2-3; V: TRBV30; D: -; DNA: TGTGCCTGGAGAATAGCGAGGTCAGGTGGTACGCAGTATTTT; CDR3: CAWRIARSGGTQYF